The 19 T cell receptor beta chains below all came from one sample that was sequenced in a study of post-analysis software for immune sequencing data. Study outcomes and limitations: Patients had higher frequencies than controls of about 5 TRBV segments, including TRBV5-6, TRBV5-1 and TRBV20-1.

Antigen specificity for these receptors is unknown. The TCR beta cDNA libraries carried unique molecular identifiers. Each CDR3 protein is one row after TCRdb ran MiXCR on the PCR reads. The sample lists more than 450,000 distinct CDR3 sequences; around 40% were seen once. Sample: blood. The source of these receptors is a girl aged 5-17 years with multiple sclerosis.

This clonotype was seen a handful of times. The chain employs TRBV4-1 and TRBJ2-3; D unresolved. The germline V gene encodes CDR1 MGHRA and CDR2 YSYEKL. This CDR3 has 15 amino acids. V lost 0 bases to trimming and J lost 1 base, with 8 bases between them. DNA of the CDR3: TGCGCCAGCAGCCAAGACGGGCTAGGCACAGATACGCAGTATTTT. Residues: CASSQDGLGTDTQYF.

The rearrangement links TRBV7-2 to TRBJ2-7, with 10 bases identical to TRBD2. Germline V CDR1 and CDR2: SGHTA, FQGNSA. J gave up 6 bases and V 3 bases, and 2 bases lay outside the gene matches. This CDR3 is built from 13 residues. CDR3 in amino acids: CASSFSGRFEQYF. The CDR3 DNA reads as TGTGCCAGCAGCTTTAGCGGGAGGTTCGAGCAGTACTTC.

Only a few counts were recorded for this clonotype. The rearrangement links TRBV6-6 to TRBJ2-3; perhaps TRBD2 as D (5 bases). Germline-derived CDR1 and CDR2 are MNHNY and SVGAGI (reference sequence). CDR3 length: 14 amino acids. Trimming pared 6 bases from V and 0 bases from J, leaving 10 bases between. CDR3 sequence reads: CASRRTGSTDTQYF. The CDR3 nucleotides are TGTGCCAGCAGAAGGACTGGGAGCACAGATACGCAGTATTTT.

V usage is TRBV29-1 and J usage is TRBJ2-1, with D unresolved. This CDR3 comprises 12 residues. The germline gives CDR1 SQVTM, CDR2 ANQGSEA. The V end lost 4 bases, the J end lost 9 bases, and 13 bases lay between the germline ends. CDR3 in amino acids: CSVGVTTIEQFF. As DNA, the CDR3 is TGCAGCGTTGGGGTCACCACTATTGAGCAGTTCTTC.

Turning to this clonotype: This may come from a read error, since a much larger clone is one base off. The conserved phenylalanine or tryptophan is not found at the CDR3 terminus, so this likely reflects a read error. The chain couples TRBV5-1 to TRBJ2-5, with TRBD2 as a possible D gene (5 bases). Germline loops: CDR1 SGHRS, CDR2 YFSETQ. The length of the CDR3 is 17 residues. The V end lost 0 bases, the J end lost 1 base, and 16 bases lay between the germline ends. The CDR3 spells CASSLGLVTMGQETQYV. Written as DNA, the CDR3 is TGCGCCAGCAGCTTGGGGTTGGTGACTATGGGCCAAGAGACCCAGTACGTC.

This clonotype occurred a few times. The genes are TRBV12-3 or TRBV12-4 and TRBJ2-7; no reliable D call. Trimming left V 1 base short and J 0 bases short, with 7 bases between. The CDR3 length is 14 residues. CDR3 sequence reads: CASSLDGASYEQYF. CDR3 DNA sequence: TGTGCCAGCAGTTTAGACGGAGCCTCCTACGAGCAGTACTTC.

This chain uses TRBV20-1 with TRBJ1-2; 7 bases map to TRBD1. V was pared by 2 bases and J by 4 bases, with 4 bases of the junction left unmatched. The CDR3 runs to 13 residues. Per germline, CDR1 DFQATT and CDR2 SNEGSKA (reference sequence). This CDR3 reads CSARQGVGYGYTF. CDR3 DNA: TGCAGTGCTAGACAGGGGGTCGGCTATGGCTACACCTTC.

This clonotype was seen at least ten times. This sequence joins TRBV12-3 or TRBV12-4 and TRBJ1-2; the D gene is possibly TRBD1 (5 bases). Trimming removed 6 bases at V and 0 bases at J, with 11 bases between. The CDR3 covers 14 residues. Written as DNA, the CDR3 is TGTGCCAGCAGCCGCGGGGGGACTAACTATGGCTACACCTTC. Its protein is CASSRGGTNYGYTF.

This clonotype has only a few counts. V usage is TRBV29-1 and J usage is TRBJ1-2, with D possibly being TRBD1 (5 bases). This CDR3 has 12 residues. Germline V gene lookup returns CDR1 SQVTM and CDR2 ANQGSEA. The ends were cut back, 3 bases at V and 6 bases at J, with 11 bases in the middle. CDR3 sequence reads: CSVEGQQDGYTF. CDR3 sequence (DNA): TGCAGCGTTGAGGGGCAGCAAGATGGCTACACCTTC.

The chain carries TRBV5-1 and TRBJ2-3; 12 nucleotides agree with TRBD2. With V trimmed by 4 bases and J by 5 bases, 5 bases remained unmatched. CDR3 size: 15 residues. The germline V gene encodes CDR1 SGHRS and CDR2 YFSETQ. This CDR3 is CASSEGLAGRDTQYF. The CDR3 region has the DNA TGCGCCAGCAGCGAGGGACTAGCGGGTCGAGATACGCAGTATTTT.

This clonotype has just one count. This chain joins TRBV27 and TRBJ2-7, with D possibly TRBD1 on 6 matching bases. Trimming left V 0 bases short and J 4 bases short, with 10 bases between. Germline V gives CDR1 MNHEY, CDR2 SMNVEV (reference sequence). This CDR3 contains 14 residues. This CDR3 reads CASSLSQGNYEQYF. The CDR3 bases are TGTGCCAGCAGTTTATCACAGGGTAATTACGAGCAGTACTTC.

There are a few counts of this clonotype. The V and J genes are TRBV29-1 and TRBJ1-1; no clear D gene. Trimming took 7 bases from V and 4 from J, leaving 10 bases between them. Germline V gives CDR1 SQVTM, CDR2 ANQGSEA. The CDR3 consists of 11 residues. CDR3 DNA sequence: TGCAGCGGCTCGTGGGGCACTGAAGCTTTCTTT. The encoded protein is CSGSWGTEAFF.

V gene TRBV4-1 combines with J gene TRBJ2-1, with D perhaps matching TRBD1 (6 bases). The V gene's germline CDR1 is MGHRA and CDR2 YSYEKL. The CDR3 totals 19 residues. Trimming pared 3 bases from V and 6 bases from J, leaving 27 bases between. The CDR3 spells CASSQVAARTVGPSNEQFF. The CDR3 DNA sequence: TGCGCCAGCAGCCAGGTGGCGGCCCGGACAGTTGGCCCTAGCAATGAGCAGTTCTTC.

The CDR3 coding sequence is TGTGCCATCAGTGAGATCGGGGGACAGGGGGACTATGGCTACACCTTC. Amino acid sequence: CAISEIGGQGDYGYTF. The chain combines TRBV10-3 with TRBJ1-2; 11 bases are shared with TRBD1. CDR3 length equals 16 residues. V trimming: 2 bases; J trimming: 3 bases; junction bases outside the gene matches: 5. Germline V gene lookup returns CDR1 ENHRY and CDR2 SYGVKD.

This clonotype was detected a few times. Written as DNA, the CDR3 is TGCAGTGCTAGGTTACAGTTTCAAGAGACCCAGTACTTC. It is translated as CSARLQFQETQYF. V usage is TRBV20-1 and J usage is TRBJ2-5; D is undetermined. V shed 3 bases and J shed 2 bases, with 10 bases lying between them. Germline V gives CDR1 DFQATT, CDR2 SNEGSKA (reference sequence). CDR3 size: 13 residues.

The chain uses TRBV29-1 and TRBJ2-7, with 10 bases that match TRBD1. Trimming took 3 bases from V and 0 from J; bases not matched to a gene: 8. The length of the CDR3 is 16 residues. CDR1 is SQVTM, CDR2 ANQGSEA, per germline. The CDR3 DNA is TGCAGCGTTGATTTCTGGACAGGGGGTGGCTCCTACGAGCAGTACTTC. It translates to CSVDFWTGGGSYEQYF.

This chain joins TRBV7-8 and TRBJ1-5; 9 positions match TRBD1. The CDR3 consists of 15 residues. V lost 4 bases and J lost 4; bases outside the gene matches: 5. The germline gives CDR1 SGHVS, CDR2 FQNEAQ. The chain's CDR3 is CASSSSDRGNQPQHF. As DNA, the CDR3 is TGTGCCAGCAGCTCCTCGGACAGGGGAAATCAGCCCCAGCATTTT. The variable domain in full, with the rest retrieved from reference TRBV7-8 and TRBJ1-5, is GAGVSQSPRYKVAKRGQDVALRCDPISGHVSLFWYQQALGQGPEFLTYFQNEAQLDKSGLPSDRFFAERPEGSVSTLKIQRTQQEDSAVYLCASSSSDRGNQPQHFGDGTRLSIL.

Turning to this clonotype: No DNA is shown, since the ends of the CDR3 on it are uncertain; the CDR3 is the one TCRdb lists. This chain's CDR3 is CASSSSAYNEQFF. The J gene is TRBJ2-1, the V gene TRBV28. Germline CDR1 MDHEN, CDR2 SYDVKM. From its first to its last residue, the CDR3 has 13 amino acids.

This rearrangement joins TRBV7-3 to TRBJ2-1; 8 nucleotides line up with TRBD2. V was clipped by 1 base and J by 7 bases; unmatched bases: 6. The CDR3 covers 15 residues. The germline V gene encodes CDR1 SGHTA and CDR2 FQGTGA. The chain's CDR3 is CASSLIRGGPNEQFF. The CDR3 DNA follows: TGTGCCAGCAGCTTAATCCGGGGGGGGCCTAATGAGCAGTTCTTC.